A single sample gave rise to the 21 T cell receptor beta chains below, sequenced in a study of blood T cell repertoires in COVID-19. The repertoire was sequenced with immunoSEQ multiplex PCR; TCRdb's copy has only in-frame clones and lacks some. The sample yields approximately 150,000 clones, roughly 86% seen once. The sequencing input was peripheral blood. These receptors originate from a woman aged 45-65 years with acute or convalescent COVID-19.

V gene TRBV15 combines with J gene TRBJ2-7; 9 nucleotides match TRBD1. The CDR3 totals 15 residues. Germline loops: CDR1 LNHNV, CDR2 YYDKDF (reference sequence). V was pared by 8 bases and J by 2 bases, with 10 bases of the junction left unmatched. The CDR3 region is CATHERDRDPYEQYF. In nucleotides, the CDR3 is TGTGCCACCCATGAAAGGGACAGGGACCCCTACGAGCAGTACTTC.

The V and J genes are TRBV9 and TRBJ1-2; no definite D call. Per the germline V gene, CDR1 is SGDLS and CDR2 is YYNGEE. CDR3 length equals 15 residues. Trimming took 4 bases from V and 4 from J, leaving 17 bases between them. The chain's CDR3 is CASSPGGQLGYGYTF. The CDR3 coding sequence is TGTGCCAGCAGCCCGGGAGGGCAGTTGGGCTATGGCTACACCTTC.

The rearrangement links TRBV6-4 to TRBJ1-4, with a tentative D call TRBD1 (5 bases). CDR3 length: 16 amino acids. V was trimmed by 5 bases and J by 7 bases, leaving 20 bases between them. The germline V gene encodes CDR1 MRHNA and CDR2 SNTAGT. DNA of the CDR3: TGTGCCAGCAGTCCTCGCGGGGGGACGTCTGGTGAAAAACTGTTTTTT. It yields the protein CASSPRGGTSGEKLFF.

This chain links TRBV7-2 with TRBJ2-7; 9 bases align to TRBD1. The germline V gene encodes CDR1 SGHTA and CDR2 FQGNSA. Trimming cost V 5 bases and J 2 bases; bases outside gene matches: 7. The CDR3 is 15 amino acids. CDR3 region: CASSITGTGTYEQYF. The DNA for the CDR3 is TGTGCCAGCAGCATAACCGGGACAGGGACCTACGAGCAGTACTTC.

This chain links TRBV10-1 with TRBJ2-1, with 8 bases lining up with TRBD2. The germline V gene has CDR1 WNHNN and CDR2 SYGVQD (reference sequence). V was clipped by 5 bases and J by 6 bases; unmatched bases: 3. The CDR3 has 13 residues. CDR3 sequence reads: CASSPSGFNEQFF. CDR3 coding DNA: TGCGCCAGCAGTCCTAGCGGGTTCAATGAGCAGTTCTTC.

CDR3 coding DNA: TGTGCCAGCAGCTACATCCTAACAGGGGGCAATGAGCAGTTCTTC. Its protein product is CASSYILTGGNEQFF. V usage is TRBV7-3 and J usage is TRBJ2-1; 8 bases agree with TRBD1. The CDR3 is 15 amino acids. J gave up 6 bases and V 4 bases, and 8 bases lay outside the gene matches. Germline CDR1 is SGHTA and CDR2 is FQGTGA.

This chain uses TRBV6-1 with TRBJ2-3; TRBD1 might be the D (5 bases). CDR1 is MNHNS, CDR2 SASEGT, per germline. Deletions cut 3 bases from V and 2 bases from J, with 9 bases between. The CDR3 is 14 amino acids. The CDR3 spells CASSDGRDTDTQYF. The CDR3 coding sequence is TGTGCCAGCAGTGATGGCAGGGACACAGATACGCAGTATTTT.

The chain employs TRBV28 and TRBJ1-1; D remains unclear. Germline lookup yields CDR1 MDHEN and CDR2 SYDVKM. V was cut by 4 bases and J by 1 base, with 10 bases left in between. The CDR3 is 14 amino acids. The DNA for the CDR3 is TGTGCCAGCAGTTGGGCCGTGGGGAACACTGAAGCTTTCTTT. It encodes CASSWAVGNTEAFF.

The gene calls are TRBV2 and TRBJ2-1; 12 bases map to TRBD2. The CDR3 consists of 16 residues. Germline V CDR1 and CDR2: SNHLY, FYNNEI. J lost 7 bases, V lost 6 bases, and 10 bases had no gene match. The CDR3 bases are TGTGCCAGCAGGACTAGCGGGGGCCCTTCTATTAATGAGCAGTTCTTC. Its protein product is CASRTSGGPSINEQFF.

The chain employs TRBV4-2 and TRBJ1-1, with TRBD1 identical over 8 bases. The CDR3 runs to 13 residues. Germline V gives CDR1 LGHNA, CDR2 YNFKEQ. With V trimmed by 3 bases and J by 6 bases, 3 bases remained unmatched. As DNA, the CDR3 is TGTGCCAGCAGCCAGACAGGGGAACCTGAAGCTTTCTTT. It specifies CASSQTGEPEAFF.

V is TRBV2 and J is TRBJ2-6; tentative D call: TRBD2 (6 bases). The CDR3 runs to 14 residues. CDR1 SNHLY and CDR2 FYNNEI come from the germline V gene. The V gene lost 8 bases and the J gene lost 2 bases, with 10 bases spanning the gap. The CDR3 bases are TGTGCCAGCGGCGGGGCAGCTGGGGCCAACGTCCTGACTTTC. This translates into CASGGAAGANVLTF.

This rearrangement joins TRBV5-1 to TRBJ2-7; 11 bases line up with TRBD2. Germline CDR1 is SGHRS and CDR2 is YFSETQ. The length of the CDR3 is 16 residues. The V segment lost 4 bases and the J segment 0 bases; nucleotides outside the gene matches: 6. The CDR3 DNA sequence: TGCGCCAGCAGCCCGACTAGCGGGGCTAGCTCCTACGAGCAGTACTTC. Translated, it gives CASSPTSGASSYEQYF.

V usage is TRBV7-8 and J usage is TRBJ2-3; D is ambiguous. V was shortened by 3 bases and J by 5 bases, with 3 bases between the two germline ends. Germline CDR1 is SGHVS and CDR2 is FQNEAQ. The CDR3 is made up of 11 amino acids. The CDR3 coding sequence is TGTGCCAGCAGCTTGAGAGATACGCAGTATTTT. Translated: CASSLRDTQYF.

The chain uses TRBV28 and TRBJ1-4; 9 bases are shared with TRBD1. Germline V gives CDR1 MDHEN, CDR2 SYDVKM. This CDR3 has 16 residues. V trimming: 5 bases; J trimming: 6 bases; junction bases outside the gene matches: 10. The CDR3 nucleotides read TGTGCCAGCAGTCCACGGGACAGGGATGGAGATGAAAAACTGTTTTTT. It is translated as CASSPRDRDGDEKLFF. Full variable domain (missing parts from reference TRBV28 and TRBJ1-4): DVKVTQSSRYLVKRTGEKVFLECVQDMDHENMFWYRQDPGLGLRLIYFSYDVKMKEKGDIPEGYSVSREKKERFSLILESASTNQTSMYLCASSPRDRDGDEKLFFGSGTQLSVL.

With regard to this clone: Other DNA variants within this sample encode the same CDR3. The gene calls are TRBV19 and TRBJ2-2, with 11 bases identical to TRBD1. J lost 5 bases, V lost 3 bases, and 2 bases had no gene match. CDR3 length: 15 amino acids. CDR1 is LNHDA, CDR2 SQIVND, per germline (reference sequence). In DNA, the CDR3 is TGTGCCAGTAGTATCGGGACAGGGGGAACCGGGGAGCTGTTTTTT. Encoded protein: CASSIGTGGTGELFF.

The chain combines TRBV9 with TRBJ2-1, with 12 bases lining up with TRBD2. Germline V lookup: CDR1 SGDLS, CDR2 YYNGEE. The CDR3 covers 15 residues. Germline trimming cut 3 bases from V and 9 bases from J; bases unmatched to any gene: 7. The CDR3 DNA reads as TGTGCCAGCAGCGCCCTAGCGGGAGGGCCAGGTGAGCAGTTCTTC. Encoded protein: CASSALAGGPGEQFF.

This chain connects TRBV7-9 to TRBJ1-4; D gene ambiguous. Germline lookup yields CDR1 SEHNR and CDR2 FQNEAQ (reference sequence). V was trimmed by 4 bases and J by 0 bases, leaving 12 bases between them. This CDR3 contains 16 residues. The CDR3 nucleotides read TGTGCCAGCAGCTATTGGCCGCAAGCAACTAATGAAAAACTGTTTTTT. Its protein is CASSYWPQATNEKLFF.

This clone was seen only once. This chain links TRBV29-1 with TRBJ2-2, with 9 bases lining up with TRBD1. This CDR3 spans 13 amino acids. The germline V gene encodes CDR1 SQVTM and CDR2 ANQGSEA. The V gene end was trimmed by 5 bases and the J gene end by 6 bases; junction bases not matched to a gene: 4. The CDR3, as DNA: TGCAGCGTTTCCGGGACAGGGTCCGGGGAGCTGTTTTTT. As protein: CSVSGTGSGELFF.

This clone showed up just once. The chain is built from TRBV9 and TRBJ2-1; 9 bases align to TRBD2. Germline trimming cut 2 bases from V and 0 bases from J; bases unmatched to any gene: 6. The germline V gene encodes CDR1 SGDLS and CDR2 YYNGEE. The CDR3 is made up of 17 amino acids. The CDR3 sequence is CASSVASGNPSYNEQFF. The CDR3 DNA sequence: TGTGCCAGCAGCGTCGCTAGCGGGAACCCCTCCTACAATGAGCAGTTCTTC.

The chain links TRBV5-1 to TRBJ2-7, with D possibly being TRBD2 (6 bases). V dropped 0 bases and J dropped 3 bases, with 13 bases sitting between them. Germline CDR1 is SGHRS and CDR2 is YFSETQ. This CDR3 contains 15 residues. The CDR3: CASSLEYTGVYEQYF. The CDR3 DNA sequence: TGCGCCAGCAGCTTGGAATACACGGGAGTCTACGAGCAGTACTTC.

A single count supports this clone. The chain has TRBV19 and TRBJ1-5; TRBD1 matches at 7 bases. The CDR3 is 15 amino acids. Germline V gene sequence: CDR1 LNHDA, CDR2 SQIVND (reference sequence). Losses at the gene ends were 5 bases for V and 0 bases for J; bases not matched to a gene: 4. The CDR3 DNA reads as TGTGCCAGTAGTCCACAGGGGAATAGCAATCAGCCCCAGCATTTT. This translates into CASSPQGNSNQPQHF.